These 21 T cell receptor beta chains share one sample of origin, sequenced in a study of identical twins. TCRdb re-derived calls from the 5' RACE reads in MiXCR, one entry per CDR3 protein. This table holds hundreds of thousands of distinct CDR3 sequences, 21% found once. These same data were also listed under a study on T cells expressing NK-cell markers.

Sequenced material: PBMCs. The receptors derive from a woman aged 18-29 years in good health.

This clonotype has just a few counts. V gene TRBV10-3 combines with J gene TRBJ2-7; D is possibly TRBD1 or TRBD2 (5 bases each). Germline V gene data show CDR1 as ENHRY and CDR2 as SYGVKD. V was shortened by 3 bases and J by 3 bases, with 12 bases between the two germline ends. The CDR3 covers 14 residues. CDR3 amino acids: CAISDPGAHYEQYF. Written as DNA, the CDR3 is TGTGCCATCAGTGATCCCGGGGCCCACTACGAGCAGTACTTC.

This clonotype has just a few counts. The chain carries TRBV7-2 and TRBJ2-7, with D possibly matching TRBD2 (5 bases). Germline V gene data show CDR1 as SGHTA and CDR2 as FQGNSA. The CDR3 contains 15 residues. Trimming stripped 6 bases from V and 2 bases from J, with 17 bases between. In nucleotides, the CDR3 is TGTGCCAGCAGTCCAAGCGGTCCTTCCCCCTACGAGCAGTACTTC. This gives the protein CASSPSGPSPYEQYF.

The CDR3 coding sequence is TGCGCCAGCAGCCCAGTAGTGGAGGCGAATGAGCAGTTCTTC. Its translation: CASSPVVEANEQFF. The chain recombines TRBV5-1 with TRBJ2-1; D is possibly TRBD2 (5 bases). The CDR3 is 14 amino acids. Trimming pared 4 bases from V and 7 bases from J, leaving 15 bases between. Germline CDR1 reads SGHRS; CDR2 reads YFSETQ.

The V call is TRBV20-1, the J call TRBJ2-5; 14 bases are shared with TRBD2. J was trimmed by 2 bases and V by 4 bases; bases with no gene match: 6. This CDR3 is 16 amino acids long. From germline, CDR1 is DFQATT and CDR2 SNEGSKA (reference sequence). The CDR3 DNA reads TGCAGTGCTACCGGGACTAGCGGGAGAGGTCAAGAGACCCAGTACTTC. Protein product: CSATGTSGRGQETQYF.

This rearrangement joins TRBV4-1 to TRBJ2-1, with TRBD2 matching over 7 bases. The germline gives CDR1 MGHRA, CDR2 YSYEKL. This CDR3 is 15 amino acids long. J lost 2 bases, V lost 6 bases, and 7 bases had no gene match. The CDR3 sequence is CASRPLGGAYNEQFF. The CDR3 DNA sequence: TGCGCCAGCAGACCTCTGGGAGGGGCCTACAATGAGCAGTTCTTC.

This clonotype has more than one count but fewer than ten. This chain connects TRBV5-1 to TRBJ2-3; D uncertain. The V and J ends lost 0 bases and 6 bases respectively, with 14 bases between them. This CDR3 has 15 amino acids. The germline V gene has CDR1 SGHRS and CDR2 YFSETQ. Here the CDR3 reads CASSLGLVQGDTQYF. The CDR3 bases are TGCGCCAGCAGCTTGGGCTTGGTTCAAGGGGATACGCAGTATTTT.

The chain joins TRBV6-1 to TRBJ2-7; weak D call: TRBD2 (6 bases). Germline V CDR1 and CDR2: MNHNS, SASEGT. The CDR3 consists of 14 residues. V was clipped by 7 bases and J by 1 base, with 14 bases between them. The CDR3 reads CASNQIGSSYEQYF. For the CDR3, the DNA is TGTGCCAGCAATCAAATCGGGAGTTCCTACGAGCAGTACTTC.

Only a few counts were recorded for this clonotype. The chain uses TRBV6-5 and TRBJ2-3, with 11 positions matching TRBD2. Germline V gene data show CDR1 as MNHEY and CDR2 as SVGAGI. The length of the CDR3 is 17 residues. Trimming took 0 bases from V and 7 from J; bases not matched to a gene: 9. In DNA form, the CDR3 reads TGTGCCAGCAGTTACTCCTTTTATAGCGGGGGGGCGAATACGCAGTATTTT. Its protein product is CASSYSFYSGGANTQYF.

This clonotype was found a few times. Here the CDR3 reads CASSPPTSGGLIDTQYF. DNA of the CDR3: TGCGCCAGCAGCCCCCCGACTAGCGGGGGCCTTATAGATACGCAGTATTTT. The chain has TRBV5-1 and TRBJ2-3; 12 bases are a match to TRBD2. The V gene end was trimmed by 4 bases and the J gene end by 5 bases; junction bases not matched to a gene: 11. The CDR3 consists of 17 residues. Germline assignment: CDR1 SGHRS and CDR2 YFSETQ.

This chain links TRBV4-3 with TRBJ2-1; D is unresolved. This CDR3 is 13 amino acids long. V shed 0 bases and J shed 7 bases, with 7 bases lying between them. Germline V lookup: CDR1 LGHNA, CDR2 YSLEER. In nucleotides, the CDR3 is TGCGCCAGCAGCCAAGATTTGGGGAATGAGCAGTTCTTC. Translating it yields CASSQDLGNEQFF.

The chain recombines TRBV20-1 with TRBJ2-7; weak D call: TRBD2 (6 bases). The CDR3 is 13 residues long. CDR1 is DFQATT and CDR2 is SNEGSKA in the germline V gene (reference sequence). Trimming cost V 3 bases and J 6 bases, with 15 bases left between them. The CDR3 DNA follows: TGCAGTGCTAGGAATACCGGGACTCCCGAGCAGTACTTC. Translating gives CSARNTGTPEQYF.

The CDR3 DNA follows: TGTGCCAGCAGCGTCGGGGGGCGCCCCACAGATACGCAGTATTTT. It is translated as CASSVGGRPTDTQYF. The chain joins TRBV9 to TRBJ2-3, with D possibly matching TRBD2 (7 bases). Between the trimmed V and J ends, which lost 2 bases and 2 bases, there was a span of 12 bases. CDR3 length: 15 residues. The germline V gene has CDR1 SGDLS and CDR2 YYNGEE.

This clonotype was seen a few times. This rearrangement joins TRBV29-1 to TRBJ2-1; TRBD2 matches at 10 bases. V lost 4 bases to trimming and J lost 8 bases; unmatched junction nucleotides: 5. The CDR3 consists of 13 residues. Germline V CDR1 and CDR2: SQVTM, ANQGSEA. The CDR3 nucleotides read TGCAGCGTTGCCCGGACTAGCGGAGATGAGCAGTTCTTC. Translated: CSVARTSGDEQFF.

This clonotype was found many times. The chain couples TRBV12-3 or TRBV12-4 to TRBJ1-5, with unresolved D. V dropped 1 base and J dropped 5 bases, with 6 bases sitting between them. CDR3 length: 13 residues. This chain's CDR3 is CASSLVEDQPQHF. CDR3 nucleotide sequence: TGTGCCAGCAGTTTAGTGGAGGATCAGCCCCAGCATTTT.

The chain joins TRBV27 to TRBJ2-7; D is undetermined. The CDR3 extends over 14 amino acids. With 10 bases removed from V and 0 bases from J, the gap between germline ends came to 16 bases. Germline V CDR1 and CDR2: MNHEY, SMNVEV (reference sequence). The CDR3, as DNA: TGTGCCACCTCCTCGGCCGGTAGCTCCTACGAGCAGTACTTC. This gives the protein CATSSAGSSYEQYF.

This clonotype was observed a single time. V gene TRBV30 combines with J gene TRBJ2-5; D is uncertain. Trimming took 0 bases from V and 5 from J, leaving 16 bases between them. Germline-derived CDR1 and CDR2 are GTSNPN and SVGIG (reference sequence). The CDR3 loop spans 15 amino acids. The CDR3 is CAWSVPRSLRETQYF. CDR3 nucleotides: TGTGCCTGGAGTGTACCACGGTCGTTACGGGAGACCCAGTACTTC. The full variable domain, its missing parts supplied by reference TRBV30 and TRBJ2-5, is SQTIHQWPATLVQPVGSPLSLECTVEGTSNPNLYWYRQAAGRGLQLLFYSVGIGQISSEVPQNLSASRPQDRQFILSSKKLLLSDSGFYLCAWSVPRSLRETQYFGPGTRLLVL.

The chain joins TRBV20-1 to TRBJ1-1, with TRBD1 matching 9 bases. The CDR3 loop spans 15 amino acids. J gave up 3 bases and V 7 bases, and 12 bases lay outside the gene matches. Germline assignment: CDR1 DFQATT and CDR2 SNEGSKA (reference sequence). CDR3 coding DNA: TGCAGTGTGATTACACCGGGACAGGGCCACACTGAAGCTTTCTTT. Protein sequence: CSVITPGQGHTEAFF.

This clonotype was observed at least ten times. The CDR3 spells CASSLSHEQFF. DNA of the CDR3: TGTGCCAGCAGTTTATCACATGAGCAGTTCTTC. V is TRBV12-3 or TRBV12-4 and J is TRBJ2-1; D is unclear. The CDR3 sequence is 11 residues long. The V end was cut by 2 bases, the J end by 8 bases, with 4 bases between.

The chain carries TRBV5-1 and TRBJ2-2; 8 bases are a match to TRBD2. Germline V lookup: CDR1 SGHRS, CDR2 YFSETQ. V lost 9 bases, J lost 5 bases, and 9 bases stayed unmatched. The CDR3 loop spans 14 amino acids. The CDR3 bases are TGCGCCACTAGACTAGCGCACAAGACCGGGGAGCTGTTTTTT. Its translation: CATRLAHKTGELFF.

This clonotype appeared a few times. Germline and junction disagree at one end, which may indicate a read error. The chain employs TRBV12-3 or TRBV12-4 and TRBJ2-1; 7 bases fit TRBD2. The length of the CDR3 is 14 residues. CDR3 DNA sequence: TGTGCCAGCAGTCTAGCGGCCTCCTACAATGAGCAGTTCTTC. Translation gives CASSLAASYNEQFF.

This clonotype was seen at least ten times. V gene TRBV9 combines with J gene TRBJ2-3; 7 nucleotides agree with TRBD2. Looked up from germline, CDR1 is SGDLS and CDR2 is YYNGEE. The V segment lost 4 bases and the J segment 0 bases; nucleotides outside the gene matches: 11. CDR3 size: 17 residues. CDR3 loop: CASSLWEGPGSTDTQYF. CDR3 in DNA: TGTGCCAGCAGCCTCTGGGAGGGACCAGGGAGCACAGATACGCAGTATTTT.